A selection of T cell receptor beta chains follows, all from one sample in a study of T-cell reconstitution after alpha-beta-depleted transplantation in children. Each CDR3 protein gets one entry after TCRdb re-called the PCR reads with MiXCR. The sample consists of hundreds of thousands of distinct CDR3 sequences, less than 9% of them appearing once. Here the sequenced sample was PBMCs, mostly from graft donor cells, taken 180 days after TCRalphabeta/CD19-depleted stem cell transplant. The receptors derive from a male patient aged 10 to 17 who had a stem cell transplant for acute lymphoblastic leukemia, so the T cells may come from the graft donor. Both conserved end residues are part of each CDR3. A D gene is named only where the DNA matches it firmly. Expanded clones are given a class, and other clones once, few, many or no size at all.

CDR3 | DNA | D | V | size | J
CASSQRIRRLTYGYTF | TGCGCCAGCAGCCAAAGGATACGCCGATTAACTTATGGCTACACCTTC | . | TRBV4-3 | . | TRBJ1-2
CATSRGLAENTGELFF | TGTGCCACCAGCAGAGGACTAGCGGAGAATACCGGGGAGCTGTTTTTT | TRBD2 | TRBV15 | many | TRBJ2-2
CASSYRLENTGELFF | TGTGCCAGCAGTTACCGGCTAGAGAACACCGGGGAGCTGTTTTTT | . | TRBV6-2/TRBV6-3 | many | TRBJ2-2
CASSGTSGVEQFF | TGTGCCAGCAGCGGGACTAGCGGTGTTGAGCAGTTCTTC | TRBD2 | TRBV7-8 | many | TRBJ2-1
CASSEFLTGEFTNEKLFF | TGTGCCAGCAGTGAATTTTTAACAGGGGAGTTCACTAATGAAAAACTGTTTTTT | TRBD1 | TRBV25-1 | many | TRBJ1-4
CASSSGPGQGYRRTGELFF | TGCGCCAGCAGCTCAGGCCCGGGACAGGGCTACAGACGGACCGGGGAGCTGTTTTTT | TRBD1 | TRBV5-1 | many | TRBJ2-2
CASSVGSGGPITGELFF | TGTGCCAGCAGCGTAGGAAGCGGGGGGCCGATTACCGGGGAGCTGTTTTTT | TRBD2 | TRBV9 | many | TRBJ2-2
CATSRERAPSGGTYEQYF | TGTGCCACCAGCAGAGAGAGGGCCCCCAGCGGGGGAACCTACGAGCAGTACTTC | TRBD2 | TRBV15 | many | TRBJ2-7
CASSYDLVGQYF | TGTGCCAGCAGCTACGACCTGGTGGGGCAGTACTTC | . | TRBV5-5 | many | TRBJ2-7
CASSSSTVNTEAFF | TGTGCCAGCAGCTCTTCGACAGTGAACACTGAAGCTTTCTTT | . | TRBV7-3 | many | TRBJ1-1